Listed below are T cell receptor beta chains from one sample, sequenced in a study of blood T cell repertoires in COVID-19. TCRdb's table, derived via immunoSEQ multiplex PCR, lists solely in-frame clones and lacks some. This table has about 120,000 clones, 80% to 85% appearing once. The sequencing input was peripheral blood. The receptor set was obtained from an older man with acute or convalescent COVID-19. CDR3s include the opening cysteine and the closing phenylalanine or tryptophan. D genes are given only for firm matches. For some rows the clone size is stated as once, few or many, or as a class when expanded; others skip it.

J	V	size	D	DNA	CDR3
TRBJ1-4	TRBV28	-	-	TGTGCCAGCATAGCGGGGGGCCGATCTAATGAAAAACTGTTTTTT	CASIAGGRSNEKLFF
TRBJ1-5	TRBV19	-	TRBD1	TGTGCCAGTAGTATACCTCAGGACAGGGGGACAAGGCAGCCCCAGCATTTT	CASSIPQDRGTRQPQHF
TRBJ1-6	TRBV11-2	-	-	TGTGCCAGCAGCCCACGCGTTGATTCACCCCTCCACTTT	CASSPRVDSPLHF
TRBJ2-3	TRBV6-4	-	-	TGTGCCAGCAGTTACAGGTTCCTCACAGATACGCAGTATTTT	CASSYRFLTDTQYF
TRBJ1-6	TRBV6-6	-	-	TGTGCCAGCAGGGACAGCGATAATTCACCCCTCCACTTT	CASRDSDNSPLHF
TRBJ2-3	TRBV29-1	-	-	TGCAGCGTACGGAGGGGAGGCACAGATACGCAGTATTTT	CSVRRGGTDTQYF
TRBJ1-1	TRBV29-1	-	-	TGCAGCGTTGTCCCGGTGACAGTGAACACTGAAGCTTTCTTT	CSVVPVTVNTEAFF
TRBJ2-3	TRBV29-1	-	-	TGCAGCGCCTTATGGGGGCTAGGATGGACAGATACGCAGTATTTT	CSALWGLGWTDTQYF
TRBJ2-6	TRBV5-1	-	-	TGCGCCAGCCGACCTGCGGTCTCTGGGGCCAACGTCCTGACTTTC	CASRPAVSGANVLTF
TRBJ2-6	TRBV15	few	TRBD2	TGTGCCACCAGCAGAGATTATCTTTTGGGAGGGACTGGGGCCAACGTCCTGACTTTC	CATSRDYLLGGTGANVLTF
TRBJ2-1	TRBV6-5	-	TRBD2	TGTGCCAGCAGTTACCTCAGCGGGAGGGGGGCGGATGAGCAGTTCTTC	CASSYLSGRGADEQFF
TRBJ2-7	TRBV5-1	-	TRBD1	TGCGCCAGCAGCTCCGGGACAGTCTACGAGCAGTACTTC	CASSSGTVYEQYF
TRBJ1-5	TRBV5-1	-	-	TGCGCCAGCAGCTTAGGAGGGGACCAGCCCCAGCATTTT	CASSLGGDQPQHF
TRBJ2-1	TRBV9	-	-	TGTGCCAGCAGCGTAGAATCCGGGGCCTACAATGAGCAGTTCTTC	CASSVESGAYNEQFF
TRBJ2-3	TRBV6-5	-	-	TGTGCCAGCGGCGACTACAGGGCAGATACGCAGTATTTT	CASGDYRADTQYF
TRBJ1-1	TRBV10-3	-	TRBD1	TGTGCCATCAGCGCCCAGGGACAGCAGAACACTGAAGCTTTCTTT	CAISAQGQQNTEAFF
TRBJ2-2	TRBV29-1	-	-	TGCAGCGACCGTACCAGGGGAACCGGGGAGCTGTTTTTT	CSDRTRGTGELFF
TRBJ2-7	TRBV27	-	TRBD1	TGTGCCAGCAGTGATGGGGACAGGGGGTACGAGCAGTACTTC	CASSDGDRGYEQYF
TRBJ1-5	TRBV19	-	-	TGTGCCAGTAGTAGCCCTTTGGGAGTCTATAGCAATCAGCCCCAGCATTTT	CASSSPLGVYSNQPQHF
TRBJ2-3	TRBV9	-	-	TGTGCCAGCAGCGTAGGTCCCGGCACAGATACGCAGTATTTT	CASSVGPGTDTQYF
TRBJ1-4	TRBV6-1	-	TRBD1	TGTGCCAGCAGTGCCCCCGGGACAGCAACTAATGAAAAACTGTTTTTT	CASSAPGTATNEKLFF
TRBJ2-1	TRBV9	-	-	TGTGCCAGCAGCTCACAGGGTACCTACAATGAGCAGTTCTTC	CASSSQGTYNEQFF
TRBJ1-5	TRBV3-1/TRBV3-2	-	-	TGTGCCAGCAGCCAAGGGTGGGAGAATCAGCCCCAGCATTTT	CASSQGWENQPQHF
TRBJ2-1	TRBV24-1	-	-	TGTGCCACCAGTGATGCACAGCCCAATGAGCAGTTCTTC	CATSDAQPNEQFF
TRBJ2-1	TRBV19	-	TRBD2	TGTGCCAGTATGGGGACTACCCCGAGCTCCTACAATGAGCAGTTCTTC	CASMGTTPSSYNEQFF
TRBJ1-1	TRBV7-9	-	TRBD1	TGTGCCAGCAGCCCACGACAGGGTCGGAACACTGAAGCTTTCTTT	CASSPRQGRNTEAFF
TRBJ2-1	TRBV27	-	-	TGTGCCAGCCGGATATTTGCGGGTCCATACAATGAGCAGTTCTTC	CASRIFAGPYNEQFF
TRBJ1-5	TRBV5-1	-	TRBD1	TGCGCCAGCAGCTCCGGGACAGAGAATCAGCCCCAGCATTTT	CASSSGTENQPQHF
TRBJ1-2	TRBV15	many	-	TGTGCCACCAGCGAGGGTAATAACTATGGCTACACCTTC	CATSEGNNYGYTF
TRBJ2-1	TRBV5-1	-	TRBD2	TGCGCCAGCAGCGTCGGGAGGACGAGGAATGAGCAGTTCTTC	CASSVGRTRNEQFF
TRBJ2-7	TRBV19	-	TRBD1	TGTGCCAGTAGTATTGAGGGACAGGGGGCGAGAGAGCAGTACTTC	CASSIEGQGAREQYF
TRBJ2-7	TRBV6-5	once	TRBD2	TGTGCCAGCAGTTACTCCAGCGGGAGGTCTGCTGAGCAGTACTTC	CASSYSSGRSAEQYF
TRBJ2-4	TRBV5-1	-	TRBD2	TGCGCCAGCAGCTTGTTGGCTAGCGGGGTCAAAAACATTCAGTACTTC	CASSLLASGVKNIQYF
TRBJ1-5	TRBV19	-	-	TGTGCCAGTAGCCTCTCTGGTCCGGGAATAGGGCTTCAGCCCCAGCATTTT	CASSLSGPGIGLQPQHF
TRBJ1-2	TRBV3-1/TRBV3-2	-	-	TGTGCCAGCAGCCGTACAGCCTATGGCTACACCTTC	CASSRTAYGYTF
TRBJ2-5	TRBV3-1/TRBV3-2	-	-	TGTGCCAGCAGCCAAGACAGGGTTCGGGGGAGAGAGTACCAAGAGACCCAGTACTTC	CASSQDRVRGREYQETQYF
TRBJ1-6	TRBV4-1	-	TRBD1	TGCGCCAGCAGCCGACTACAGGGGGCGCGAGATTCACCCCTCCACTTT	CASSRLQGARDSPLHF
TRBJ1-2	TRBV5-1	-	TRBD1	TGCGCCAGCAGCGCCGGGACAGGGATTTATGGCTACACCTTC	CASSAGTGIYGYTF
TRBJ2-3	TRBV10-3	-	-	TGTGCCATCAGTGCTCAGGGCGGATCGGATACGCAGTATTTT	CAISAQGGSDTQYF
TRBJ2-3	TRBV28	-	TRBD1	TGTGCCAGCAGTTTATGGGGACAGGGATCAGATACGCAGTATTTT	CASSLWGQGSDTQYF
TRBJ1-2	TRBV5-1	few	-	TGCGCCAGCAGCACCCGGACAAAAAACTATGGCTACACCTTC	CASSTRTKNYGYTF